This T cell receptor (beta chain) was documented in a study of control samples from healthy donors and cancer patients. In this sample, this clone turned up once. This CDR3 spans 13 amino acids. Per the germline V gene, CDR1 is WNHNN and CDR2 is SYGVQD (reference sequence). The V end lost 2 bases, the J end lost 5 bases, and 9 bases lay between the germline ends. Generated by immunoSEQ multiplex PCR, the TCRdb table keeps only in-frame clones and is missing some. The sample has about 120,000 clones; more than 70% are singletons. The chain employs TRBV10-1 and TRBJ1-2; D gene ambiguous. Sequencing input: blood. This receptor was taken from a man aged 35 to 55 in good health. The CDR3: CASSEGREYGYTF. Written as DNA, the CDR3 is TGCGCCAGCAGTGAGGGACGGGAGTATGGCTACACCTTC.